The source of this TCR beta chain is a study of cytomegalovirus exposure and HLA in healthy donors. The CDR3 loop spans 12 amino acids. The germline CDR1 and CDR2 sequences are LNHDA and SQIVND (reference sequence). Trimming took 4 bases from V and 8 from J, leaving 11 bases between them. The study's findings and limits: Earlier analysis yielded a pattern in which most TCR beta V segments were productive about 90% or about 30% of the time. Several of the most significant clusters were apparently associated with common viral pathogens in a later analysis.

Use of 60 Vbeta and 13 Jbeta primers characterized the PCR. Methods used by the authors: The count from a later analysis was some 81 million unique TCR beta chains, around 10 million of them shared. Only in-frame clones appear in the TCRdb table, and some are missing; sequencing was by immunoSEQ multiplex PCR. That table supplies the V and J calls and clone size; D and trimming were determined from the DNA. Among about 160,000 clones listed, around 86% were seen once. This clone was seen a few times. Its target is unknown. Sampled while nominally healthy, donors likely had unrecorded immune exposures.

The receptor comes from a man over 45 in good health and CMV-seropositive. The specimen was PBMCs. The gene calls are TRBV19 and TRBJ1-2; unclear D gene. In DNA form, the CDR3 reads TGTGCCAGTAGTAAAGAAACTATGGGCTACACCTTC. This sequence encodes CASSKETMGYTF.